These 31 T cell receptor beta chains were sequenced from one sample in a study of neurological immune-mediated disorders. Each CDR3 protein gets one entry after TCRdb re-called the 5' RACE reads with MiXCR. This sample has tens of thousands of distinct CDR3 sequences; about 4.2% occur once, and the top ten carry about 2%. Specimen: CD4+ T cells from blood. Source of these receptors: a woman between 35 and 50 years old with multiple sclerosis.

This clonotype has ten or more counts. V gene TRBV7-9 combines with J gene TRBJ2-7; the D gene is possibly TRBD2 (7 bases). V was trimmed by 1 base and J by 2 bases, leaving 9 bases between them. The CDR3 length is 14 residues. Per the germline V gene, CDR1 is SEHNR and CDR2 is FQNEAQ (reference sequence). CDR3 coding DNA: TGTGCCAGCAGCTTAGGGGGGGGGCCCTACGAGCAGTACTTC. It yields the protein CASSLGGGPYEQYF. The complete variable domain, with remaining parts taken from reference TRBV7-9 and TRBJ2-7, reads DTGVSQNPRHKITKRGQNVTFRCDPISEHNRLYWYRQTLGQGPEFLTYFQNEAQLEKSRLLSDRFSAERPKGSFSTLEIQRTEQGDSAMYLCASSLGGGPYEQYFGPGTRLTVT.

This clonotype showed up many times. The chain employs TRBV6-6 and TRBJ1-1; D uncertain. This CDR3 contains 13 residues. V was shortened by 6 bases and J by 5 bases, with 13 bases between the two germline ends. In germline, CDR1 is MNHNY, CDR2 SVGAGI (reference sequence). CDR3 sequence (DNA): TGTGCCAGCAGGCCCGCGGTGGGGACTGAAGCTTTCTTT. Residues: CASRPAVGTEAFF.

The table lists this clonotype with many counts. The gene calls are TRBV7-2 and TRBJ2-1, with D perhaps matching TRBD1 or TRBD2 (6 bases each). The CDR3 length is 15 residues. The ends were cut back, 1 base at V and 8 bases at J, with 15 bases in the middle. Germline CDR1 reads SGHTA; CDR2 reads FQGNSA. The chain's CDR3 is CASSLGGAGSYEQFF. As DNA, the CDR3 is TGTGCCAGCAGCTTAGGGGGGGCCGGAAGCTATGAGCAGTTCTTC.

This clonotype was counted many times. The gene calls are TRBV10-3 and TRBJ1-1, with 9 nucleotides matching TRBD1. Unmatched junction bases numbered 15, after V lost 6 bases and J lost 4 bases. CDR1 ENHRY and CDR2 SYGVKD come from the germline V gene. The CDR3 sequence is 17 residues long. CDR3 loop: CAIRPRTGDNFGTEAFF. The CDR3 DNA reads TGTGCCATCAGACCTAGGACAGGGGACAATTTCGGCACTGAAGCTTTCTTT.

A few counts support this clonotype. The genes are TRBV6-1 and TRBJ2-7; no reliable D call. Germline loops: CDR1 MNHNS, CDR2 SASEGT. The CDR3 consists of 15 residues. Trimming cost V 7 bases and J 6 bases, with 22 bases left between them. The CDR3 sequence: CASILLSRATGEQYF. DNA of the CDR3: TGTGCCAGCATCCTATTAAGCCGGGCGACCGGCGAGCAGTACTTC.

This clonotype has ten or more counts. CDR3 amino acids: CASSTEETQYF. CDR3 coding DNA: TGCGCCAGCAGCACCGAAGAGACCCAGTACTTC. V is TRBV5-1 and J is TRBJ2-5, with unresolved D. Between the trimmed V and J ends, which lost 4 bases and 3 bases, there was a span of 4 bases. The CDR3 extends over 11 amino acids. Germline V gene data show CDR1 as SGHRS and CDR2 as YFSETQ.

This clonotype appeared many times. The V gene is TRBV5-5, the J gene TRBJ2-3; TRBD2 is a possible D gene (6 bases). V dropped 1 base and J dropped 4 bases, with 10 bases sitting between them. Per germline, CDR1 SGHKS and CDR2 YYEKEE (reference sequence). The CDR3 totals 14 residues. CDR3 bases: TGTGCCAGCAGCTTGAGCACGGGGGCAGATACGCAGTATTTT. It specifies CASSLSTGADTQYF.

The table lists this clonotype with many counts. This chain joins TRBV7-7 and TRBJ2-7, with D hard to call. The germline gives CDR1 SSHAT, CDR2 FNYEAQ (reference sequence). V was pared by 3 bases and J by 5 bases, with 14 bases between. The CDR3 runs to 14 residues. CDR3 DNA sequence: TGTGCCAGCAGCTTGAGCATGGGGTCCAACGAGCAGTACTTC. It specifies CASSLSMGSNEQYF.

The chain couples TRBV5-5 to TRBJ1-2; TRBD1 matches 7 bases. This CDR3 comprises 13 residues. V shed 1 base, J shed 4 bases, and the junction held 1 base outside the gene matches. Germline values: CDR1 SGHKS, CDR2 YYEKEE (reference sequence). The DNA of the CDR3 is TGTGCCAGCAGCTTGCGACAGGGCTATGGCTACACCTTC. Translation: CASSLRQGYGYTF.

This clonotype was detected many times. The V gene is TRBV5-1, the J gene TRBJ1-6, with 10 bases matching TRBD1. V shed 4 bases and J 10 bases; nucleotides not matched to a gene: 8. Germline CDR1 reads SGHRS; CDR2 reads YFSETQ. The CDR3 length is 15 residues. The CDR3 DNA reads TGCGCCAGCAGCCAAAGACAGGGGGCGGGATCACCCCTCCACTTT. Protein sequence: CASSQRQGAGSPLHF.

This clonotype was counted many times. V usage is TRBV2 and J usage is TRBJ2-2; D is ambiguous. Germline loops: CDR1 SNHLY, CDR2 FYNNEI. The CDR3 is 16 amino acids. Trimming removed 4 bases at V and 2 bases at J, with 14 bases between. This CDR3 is CASSVRQLLNTGELFF. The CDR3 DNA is TGTGCCAGCAGTGTAAGGCAGCTTCTTAACACCGGGGAGCTGTTTTTT.

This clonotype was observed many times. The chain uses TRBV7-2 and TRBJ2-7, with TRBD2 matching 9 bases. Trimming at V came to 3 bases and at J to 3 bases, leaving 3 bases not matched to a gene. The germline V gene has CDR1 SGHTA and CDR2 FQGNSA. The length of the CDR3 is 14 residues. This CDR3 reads CASSLAGGLYEQYF. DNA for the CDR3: TGTGCCAGCAGCTTGGCGGGGGGGCTCTACGAGCAGTACTTC.

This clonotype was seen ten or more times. The CDR3 is CSVSTAGEQYF. Written as DNA, the CDR3 is TGCAGCGTCTCGACAGCGGGGGAGCAGTACTTC. The rearrangement joins TRBV29-1 to TRBJ2-7; 7 bases are a match to TRBD2. V dropped 6 bases and J dropped 7; count of bases not matched to a gene: 6. Per germline, CDR1 SQVTM and CDR2 ANQGSEA. The CDR3 is made up of 11 amino acids.

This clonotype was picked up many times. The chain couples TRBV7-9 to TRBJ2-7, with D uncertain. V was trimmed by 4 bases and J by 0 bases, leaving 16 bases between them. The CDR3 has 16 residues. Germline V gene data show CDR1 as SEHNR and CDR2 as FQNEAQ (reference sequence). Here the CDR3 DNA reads TGTGCCAGCAGCTCCTATGGGCGGCCGAGCTCCTACGAGCAGTACTTC. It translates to CASSSYGRPSSYEQYF.

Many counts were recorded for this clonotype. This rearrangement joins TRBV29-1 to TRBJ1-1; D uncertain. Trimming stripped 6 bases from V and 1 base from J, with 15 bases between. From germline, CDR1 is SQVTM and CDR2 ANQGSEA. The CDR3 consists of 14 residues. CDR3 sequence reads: CSVARSTQNTEAFF. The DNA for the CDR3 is TGCAGCGTCGCCCGATCGACACAGAACACTGAAGCTTTCTTT.

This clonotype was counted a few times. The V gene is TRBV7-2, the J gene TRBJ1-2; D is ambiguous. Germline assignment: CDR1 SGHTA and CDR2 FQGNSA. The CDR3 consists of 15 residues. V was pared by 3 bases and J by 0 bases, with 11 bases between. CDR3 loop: CASSFLASTNYGYTF. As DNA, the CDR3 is TGTGCCAGCAGCTTTTTGGCGTCGACTAACTATGGCTACACCTTC.

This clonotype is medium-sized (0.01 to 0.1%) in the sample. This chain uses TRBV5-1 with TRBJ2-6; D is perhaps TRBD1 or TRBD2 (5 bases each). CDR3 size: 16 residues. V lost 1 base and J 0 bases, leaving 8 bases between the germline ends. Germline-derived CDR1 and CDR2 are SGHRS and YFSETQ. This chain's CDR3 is CASSLTGTSGANVLTF. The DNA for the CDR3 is TGCGCCAGCAGCTTGACGGGGACCTCTGGGGCCAACGTCCTGACTTTC.

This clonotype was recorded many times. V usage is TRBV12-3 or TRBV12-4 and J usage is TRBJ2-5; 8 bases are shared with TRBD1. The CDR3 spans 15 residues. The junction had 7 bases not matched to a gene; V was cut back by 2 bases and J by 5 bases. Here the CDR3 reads CASSLQQGGVETQYF. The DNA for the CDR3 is TGTGCCAGCAGTTTACAACAGGGGGGCGTCGAGACCCAGTACTTC.

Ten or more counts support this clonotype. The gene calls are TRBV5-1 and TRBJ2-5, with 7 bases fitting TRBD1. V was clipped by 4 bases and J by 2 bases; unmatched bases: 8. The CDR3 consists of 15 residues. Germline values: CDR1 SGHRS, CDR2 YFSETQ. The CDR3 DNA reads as TGCGCCAGCAGCCGAATGGGGACAGAGCAAGAGACCCAGTACTTC. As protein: CASSRMGTEQETQYF.

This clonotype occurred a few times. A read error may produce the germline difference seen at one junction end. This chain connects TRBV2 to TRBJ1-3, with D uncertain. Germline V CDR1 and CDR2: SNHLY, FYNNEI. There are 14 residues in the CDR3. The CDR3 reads CASSEDQTGNTIYF. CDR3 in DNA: TGTGCCAGCAGCGAAGATCAAACTGGAAACACCATATATTTT.

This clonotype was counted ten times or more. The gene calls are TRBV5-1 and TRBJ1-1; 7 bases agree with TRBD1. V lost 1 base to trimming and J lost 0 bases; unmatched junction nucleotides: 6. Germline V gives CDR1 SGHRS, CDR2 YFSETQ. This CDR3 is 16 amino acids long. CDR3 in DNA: TGCGCCAGCAGCTTGCGTCCACAGGGGTTGAACACTGAAGCTTTCTTT. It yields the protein CASSLRPQGLNTEAFF.

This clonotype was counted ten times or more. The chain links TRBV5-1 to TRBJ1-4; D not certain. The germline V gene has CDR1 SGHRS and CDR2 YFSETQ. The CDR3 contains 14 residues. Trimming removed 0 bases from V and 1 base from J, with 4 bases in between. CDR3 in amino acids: CASSLGVTNEKLFF. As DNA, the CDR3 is TGCGCCAGCAGCTTGGGTGTAACTAATGAAAAACTGTTTTTT.

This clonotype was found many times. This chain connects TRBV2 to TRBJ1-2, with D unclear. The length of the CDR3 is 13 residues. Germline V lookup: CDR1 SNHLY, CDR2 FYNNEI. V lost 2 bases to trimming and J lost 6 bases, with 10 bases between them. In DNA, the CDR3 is TGTGCCAGCAGTGAATTTATGGGGAATGGCTACACCTTC. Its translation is CASSEFMGNGYTF.

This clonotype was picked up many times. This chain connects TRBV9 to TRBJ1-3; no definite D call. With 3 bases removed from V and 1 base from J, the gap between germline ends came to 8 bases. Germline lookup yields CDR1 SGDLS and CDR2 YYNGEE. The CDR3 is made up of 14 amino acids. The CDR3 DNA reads TGTGCCAGCAGCGCCGGGATTTCTGGAAACACCATATATTTT. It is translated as CASSAGISGNTIYF.

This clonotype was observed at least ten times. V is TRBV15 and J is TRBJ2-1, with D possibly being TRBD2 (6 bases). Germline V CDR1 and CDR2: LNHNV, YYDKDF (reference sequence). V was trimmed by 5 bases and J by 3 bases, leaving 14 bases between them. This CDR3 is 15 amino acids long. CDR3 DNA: TGTGCCACCAGCCCCCGGGACTGGAACTACAATGAGCAGTTCTTC. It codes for CATSPRDWNYNEQFF.

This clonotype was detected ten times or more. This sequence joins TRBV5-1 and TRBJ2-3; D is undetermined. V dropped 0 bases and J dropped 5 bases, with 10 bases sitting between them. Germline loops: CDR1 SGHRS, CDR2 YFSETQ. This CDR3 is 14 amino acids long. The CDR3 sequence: CASSLAQSGDTQYF. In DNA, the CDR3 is TGCGCCAGCAGCTTGGCCCAGTCGGGAGATACGCAGTATTTT.

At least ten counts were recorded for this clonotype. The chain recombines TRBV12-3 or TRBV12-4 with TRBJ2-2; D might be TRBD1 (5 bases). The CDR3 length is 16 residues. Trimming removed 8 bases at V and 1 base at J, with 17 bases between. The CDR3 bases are TGTGCCAGCGGGCCCGGCCAGGGCCGGAACACCGGGGAGCTGTTTTTT. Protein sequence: CASGPGQGRNTGELFF.

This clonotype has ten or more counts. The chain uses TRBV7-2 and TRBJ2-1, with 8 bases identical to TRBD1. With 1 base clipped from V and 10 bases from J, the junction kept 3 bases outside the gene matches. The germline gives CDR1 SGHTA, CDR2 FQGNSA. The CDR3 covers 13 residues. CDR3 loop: CASSLGQGWEQFF. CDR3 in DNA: TGTGCCAGCAGCTTAGGACAGGGGTGGGAGCAGTTCTTC.

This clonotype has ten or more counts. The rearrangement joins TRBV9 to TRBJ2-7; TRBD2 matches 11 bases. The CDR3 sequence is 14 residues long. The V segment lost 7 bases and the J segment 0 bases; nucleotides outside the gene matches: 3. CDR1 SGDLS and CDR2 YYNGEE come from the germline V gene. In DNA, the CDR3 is TGTGCCAGCTCGGGACTAGCGGTCTCCTACGAGCAGTACTTC. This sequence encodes CASSGLAVSYEQYF.

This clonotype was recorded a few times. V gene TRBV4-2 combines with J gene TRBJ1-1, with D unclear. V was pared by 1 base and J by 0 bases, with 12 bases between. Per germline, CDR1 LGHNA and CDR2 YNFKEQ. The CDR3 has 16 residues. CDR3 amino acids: CASSQVSGQLNTEAFF. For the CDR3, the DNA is TGTGCCAGCAGCCAAGTGTCCGGGCAGCTGAACACTGAAGCTTTCTTT.

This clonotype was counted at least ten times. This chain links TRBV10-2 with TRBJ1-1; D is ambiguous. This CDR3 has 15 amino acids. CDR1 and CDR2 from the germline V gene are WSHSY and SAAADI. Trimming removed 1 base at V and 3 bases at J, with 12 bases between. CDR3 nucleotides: TGCGCCAGCAGTGAGTGGAGCTACGGAGACACTGAAGCTTTCTTT. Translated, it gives CASSEWSYGDTEAFF.